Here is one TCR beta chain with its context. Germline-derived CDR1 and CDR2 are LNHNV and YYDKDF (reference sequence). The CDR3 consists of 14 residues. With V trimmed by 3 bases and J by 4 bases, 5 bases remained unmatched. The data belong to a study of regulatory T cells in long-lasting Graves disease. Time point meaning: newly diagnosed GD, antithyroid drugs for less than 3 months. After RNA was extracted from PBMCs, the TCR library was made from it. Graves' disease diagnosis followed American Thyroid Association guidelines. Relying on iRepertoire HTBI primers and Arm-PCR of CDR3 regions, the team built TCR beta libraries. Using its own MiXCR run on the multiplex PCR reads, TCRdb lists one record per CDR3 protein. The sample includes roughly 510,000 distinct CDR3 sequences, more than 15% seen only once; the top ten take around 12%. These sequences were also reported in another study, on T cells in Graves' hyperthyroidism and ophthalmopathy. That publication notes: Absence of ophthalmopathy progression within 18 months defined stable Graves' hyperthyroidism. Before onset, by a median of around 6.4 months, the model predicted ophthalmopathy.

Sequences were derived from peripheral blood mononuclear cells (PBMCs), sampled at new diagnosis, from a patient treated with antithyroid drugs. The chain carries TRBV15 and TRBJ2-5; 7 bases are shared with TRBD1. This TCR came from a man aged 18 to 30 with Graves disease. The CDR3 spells CATSSGQVPETQYF. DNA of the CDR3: TGTGCCACCAGCAGTGGACAGGTACCAGAGACCCAGTACTTC.